Listed here are 19 T cell receptor beta chains from one sample, sequenced in a study of T cell changes during pregnancy in multiple sclerosis. Clones were read by immunoSEQ multiplex PCR, and TCRdb kept only the in-frame ones, dropping some. The table lists roughly 100,000 clones, about 90% of them singletons. Sample: peripheral blood, taken before pregnancy. The source is a female donor with multiple sclerosis, enrolled in a pregnancy study.

The chain links TRBV28 to TRBJ2-2; TRBD1 aligns across 8 bases. Germline lookup yields CDR1 MDHEN and CDR2 SYDVKM. CDR3 length: 17 residues. The V segment lost 3 bases and the J segment 5 bases; nucleotides outside the gene matches: 11. This chain's CDR3 is CASSLVGRQGATGELFF. CDR3 nucleotides: TGTGCCAGCAGTTTGGTGGGCCGGCAGGGGGCTACCGGGGAGCTGTTTTTT. The entire variable domain, with the rest obtained from reference TRBV28 and TRBJ2-2, is as follows: DVKVTQSSRYLVKRTGEKVFLECVQDMDHENMFWYRQDPGLGLRLIYFSYDVKMKEKGDIPEGYSVSREKKERFSLILESASTNQTSMYLCASSLVGRQGATGELFFGEGSRLTVL.

The chain links TRBV2 to TRBJ2-5, with TRBD1 matching 7 bases. With 8 bases clipped from V and 4 bases from J, the junction kept 1 base outside the gene matches. The germline V gene encodes CDR1 SNHLY and CDR2 FYNNEI. CDR3 length equals 11 residues. CDR3 bases: TGTGCCAGCTGGACAGGAGAGACCCAGTACTTC. It is translated as CASWTGETQYF. Filled out from reference TRBV2 and TRBJ2-5, the complete variable domain reads EPEVTQTPSHQVTQMGQEVILRCVPISNHLYFYWYRQILGQKVEFLVSFYNNEISEKSEIFDDQFSVERPDGSNFTLKIRSTKLEDSAMYFCASWTGETQYFGPGTRLLVL.

This chain uses TRBV5-1 with TRBJ2-5; 12 positions agree with TRBD2. CDR3 length: 19 residues. Losses at the gene ends were 0 bases for V and 5 bases for J; bases not matched to a gene: 14. CDR1 SGHRS and CDR2 YFSETQ come from the germline V gene. In DNA, the CDR3 is TGCGCCAGCAGCTTGGGGCGGGCTAGCGGGAGGGCCTCGGTGGAGACCCAGTACTTC. As protein: CASSLGRASGRASVETQYF.

This chain uses TRBV9 with TRBJ1-1, with D tentatively TRBD1 (6 bases). This CDR3 is built from 17 residues. Trimming pared 0 bases from V and 1 base from J, leaving 16 bases between. The germline CDR1 and CDR2 sequences are SGDLS and YYNGEE. CDR3 sequence (DNA): TGTGCCAGCAGCGTAGACCCAGCCAGGGGCTCGAACACTGAAGCTTTCTTT. This encodes CASSVDPARGSNTEAFF.

This clone was seen just once. This chain connects TRBV5-1 to TRBJ2-5; possible D gene TRBD1, 6 bases. The CDR3 length is 15 residues. V was shortened by 2 bases and J by 5 bases, with 16 bases between the two germline ends. Germline V lookup: CDR1 SGHRS, CDR2 YFSETQ. The CDR3 region is CASSFSGVIRETQYF. The DNA for the CDR3 is TGCGCCAGCAGCTTCTCAGGGGTAATTCGTGAGACCCAGTACTTC.

The chain links TRBV9 to TRBJ2-7; 11 nucleotides line up with TRBD2. With 4 bases clipped from V and 7 bases from J, the junction kept 4 bases outside the gene matches. CDR1 is SGDLS and CDR2 is YYNGEE in the germline V gene. The CDR3 contains 13 residues. The DNA of the CDR3 is TGTGCCAGCAGCTGGGGACTAGCGGAGGAGCAGTACTTC. Amino acids: CASSWGLAEEQYF.

The chain has TRBV11-3 and TRBJ1-6; D is perhaps TRBD1 (6 bases). V gave up 2 bases and J gave up 10 bases, with 18 bases separating them. This CDR3 has 16 amino acids. Looked up from germline, CDR1 is SGHNT and CDR2 is YENEEA. This chain's CDR3 is CASSLSLTGVESPLHF. DNA of the CDR3: TGTGCCAGCAGCTTATCCCTGACAGGAGTCGAATCACCCCTCCACTTT. Together with reference TRBV11-3 and TRBJ1-6, the CDR3 gives the full variable domain: EAGVVQSPRYKIIEKKQPVAFWCNPISGHNTLYWYLQNLGQGPELLIRYENEEAVDDSQLPKDRFSAERLKGVDSTLKIQPAELGDSAVYLCASSLSLTGVESPLHFGNGTRLTVT.

J is TRBJ2-7 and V is TRBV11-3, with D perhaps matching TRBD1 (5 bases). Trimming shortened V by 0 bases and J by 9 bases, and 12 bases separated the two germline ends. The CDR3 has 13 residues. CDR1 and CDR2 (germline): SGHNT, YENEEA. CDR3: CASSLDHKRGQYF. CDR3 coding DNA: TGTGCCAGCAGCTTAGATCACAAAAGGGGGCAGTACTTC.

This clone was seen a few times. The chain recombines TRBV28 with TRBJ1-6, with 7 bases that match TRBD1. Germline CDR1 reads MDHEN; CDR2 reads SYDVKM. The CDR3 consists of 16 residues. V dropped 6 bases and J dropped 5; count of bases not matched to a gene: 10. The CDR3 DNA reads TGTGCCAGCAGAGCCTACGGGACAGCTCATAATTCACCCCTCCACTTT. Protein product: CASRAYGTAHNSPLHF. The full variable domain, completed using reference TRBV28 and TRBJ1-6, is DVKVTQSSRYLVKRTGEKVFLECVQDMDHENMFWYRQDPGLGLRLIYFSYDVKMKEKGDIPEGYSVSREKKERFSLILESASTNQTSMYLCASRAYGTAHNSPLHFGNGTRLTVT.

The rearrangement joins TRBV5-1 to TRBJ2-1; D is possibly TRBD1 (7 bases). This CDR3 has 15 residues. From germline, CDR1 is SGHRS and CDR2 YFSETQ. V lost 2 bases and J lost 3, with 12 bases in between. CDR3 coding DNA: TGCGCCAGCAGCTTACAGGGGACTTTCTACAATGAGCAGTTCTTC. Protein product: CASSLQGTFYNEQFF. Filled out from reference TRBV5-1 and TRBJ2-1, the complete variable domain reads KAGVTQTPRYLIKTRGQQVTLSCSPISGHRSVSWYQQTPGQGLQFLFEYFSETQRNKGNFPGRFSGRQFSNSRSEMNVSTLELGDSALYLCASSLQGTFYNEQFFGPGTRLTVL.

The chain couples TRBV7-9 to TRBJ1-1; TRBD1 is a possible D gene (6 bases). This CDR3 spans 12 amino acids. V dropped 5 bases and J dropped 7 bases, with 11 bases sitting between them. Germline lookup yields CDR1 SEHNR and CDR2 FQNEAQ (reference sequence). The CDR3 DNA reads as TGTGCCAGCAGCCCGGACAGATTTGAAGCTTTCTTT. Protein product: CASSPDRFEAFF.

The chain uses TRBV11-3 and TRBJ2-5; weak D call: TRBD1 (6 bases). Trimming took 8 bases from V and 6 from J, leaving 16 bases between them. Germline V gives CDR1 SGHNT, CDR2 YENEEA. The CDR3 is 13 residues long. Here the CDR3 DNA reads TGTGCCAGCGGGAAGACAGGAGGACAGACCCAGTACTTC. This gives the protein CASGKTGGQTQYF.

The genes are TRBV6-1 and TRBJ1-6; D uncertain. The CDR3 is 16 residues long. V lost 0 bases, J lost 4 bases, and 10 bases lay in between. Germline values: CDR1 MNHNS, CDR2 SASEGT. CDR3 sequence (DNA): TGTGCCAGCAGTGAAGCGCTCTGGGAGTATAATTCACCCCTCCACTTT. Translation gives CASSEALWEYNSPLHF.

A single count supports this clone. The rearrangement uses TRBV27 and TRBJ2-1, with a weak D call TRBD2 (5 bases). CDR1 is MNHEY, CDR2 SMNVEV, per germline (reference sequence). The CDR3 spans 16 residues. V was clipped by 6 bases and J by 0 bases, with 15 bases between them. CDR3 nucleotide sequence: TGTGCCAGCAGACTAGACGGCCGACTCTCCTACAATGAGCAGTTCTTC. It translates to CASRLDGRLSYNEQFF.

The V and J genes are TRBV5-1 and TRBJ2-7; no definite D call. There are 14 residues in the CDR3. CDR1 SGHRS and CDR2 YFSETQ come from the germline V gene. V was cut by 5 bases and J by 0 bases, with 12 bases left in between. CDR3 loop: CASSRSESSYEQYF. CDR3 coding DNA: TGCGCCAGCAGTCGCAGCGAGTCCTCCTACGAGCAGTACTTC.

This clone was detected only once. The chain combines TRBV19 with TRBJ1-1, with D possibly being TRBD1 (5 bases). Germline V gives CDR1 LNHDA, CDR2 SQIVND (reference sequence). With 7 bases removed from V and 2 bases from J, the gap between germline ends came to 11 bases. This CDR3 region has 13 residues. DNA of the CDR3: TGTGCCAGTAAGGTTCAGGGAAACACTGAAGCTTTCTTT. Protein product: CASKVQGNTEAFF.

This rearrangement joins TRBV5-1 to TRBJ2-7; 7 nucleotides line up with TRBD2. This CDR3 contains 12 residues. Germline V lookup: CDR1 SGHRS, CDR2 YFSETQ. Germline trimming cut 5 bases from V and 6 bases from J; bases unmatched to any gene: 5. CDR3 in amino acids: CASRSTSSEQYF. The DNA of the CDR3 is TGCGCCAGCAGGTCGACTAGCTCCGAGCAGTACTTC.

The V and J genes are TRBV5-4 and TRBJ2-1; D perhaps matches TRBD1 (5 bases). Germline values: CDR1 SGHNT, CDR2 YYREEE (reference sequence). The CDR3 runs to 14 residues. The V and J ends lost 5 bases and 0 bases respectively, with 9 bases between them. CDR3 nucleotide sequence: TGTGCCAGCAGTATAGACAGCTCCTACAATGAGCAGTTCTTC. Amino acid sequence: CASSIDSSYNEQFF.

The J gene is TRBJ2-7, the V gene TRBV11-2, with TRBD1 matching 7 bases. Trimming at V came to 5 bases and at J to 1 base, leaving 8 bases not matched to a gene. Germline V gene data show CDR1 as SGHAT and CDR2 as FQNNGV. This CDR3 region has 15 residues. The CDR3 here is CASSRVGTVSYEQYF. CDR3 sequence (DNA): TGTGCCAGCAGCCGGGTGGGGACAGTGTCCTACGAGCAGTACTTC.